The clone carrying this T cell receptor beta chain has a single count. Data came from immunoSEQ multiplex PCR; TCRdb stores just in-frame clones and leaves some out. The sample gives 350,000 to 500,000 clones, roughly 90% of which show up once; 1.4% is in the top ten. The data are from a study of blood T cell repertoires in COVID-19. Study overall: Specimens from acute and convalescent COVID-19 originated in the United States, Italy and Spain. The cDNA or gDNA used as material had been derived from T cells, B-cell-depleted T cells, or PBMCs.

Participant reports of clinical history set cohort assignment. The receptor was derived from a woman under 30 who had been exposed to COVID-19. Material: PBMCs or T cells enriched from blood (not recorded which).

This CDR3 is CASSQGQPYTDTQYF. CDR3 sequence (DNA): TGTGCCAGCTCACAGGGACAGCCTTACACAGATACGCAGTATTTT. V gene TRBV18 combines with J gene TRBJ2-3; 7 bases fit TRBD1. This CDR3 has 15 amino acids. Germline V gives CDR1 KGHSH, CDR2 LQKENI. Trimming cost V 4 bases and J 2 bases; bases outside gene matches: 6.